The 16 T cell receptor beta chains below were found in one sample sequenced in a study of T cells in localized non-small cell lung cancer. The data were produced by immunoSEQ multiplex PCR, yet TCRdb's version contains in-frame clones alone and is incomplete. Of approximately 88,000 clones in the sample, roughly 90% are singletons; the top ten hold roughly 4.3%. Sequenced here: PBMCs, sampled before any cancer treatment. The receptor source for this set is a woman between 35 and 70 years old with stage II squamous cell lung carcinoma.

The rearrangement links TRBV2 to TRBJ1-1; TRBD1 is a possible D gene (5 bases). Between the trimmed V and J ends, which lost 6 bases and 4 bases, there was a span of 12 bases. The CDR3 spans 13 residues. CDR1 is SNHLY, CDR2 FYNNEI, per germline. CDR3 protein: CASRIGEGTEAFF. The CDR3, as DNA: TGTGCCAGCAGGATAGGGGAAGGCACTGAAGCTTTCTTT.

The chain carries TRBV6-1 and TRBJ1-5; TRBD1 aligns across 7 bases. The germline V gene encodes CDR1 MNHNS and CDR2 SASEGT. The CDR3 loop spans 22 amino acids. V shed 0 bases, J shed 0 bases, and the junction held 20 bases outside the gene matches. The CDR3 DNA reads TGTGCCAGCAGTGAAGCCCCAGGGGGACGCCGGGGATGGATTTCTAGCAATCAGCCCCAGCATTTT. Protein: CASSEAPGGRRGWISSNQPQHF.

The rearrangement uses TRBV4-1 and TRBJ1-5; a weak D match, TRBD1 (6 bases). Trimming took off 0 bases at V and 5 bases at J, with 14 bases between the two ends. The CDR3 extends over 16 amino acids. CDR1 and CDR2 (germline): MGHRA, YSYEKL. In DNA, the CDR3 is TGCGCCAGCAGCCAAGATGTAGCAGGGGCGGATCAGCCCCAGCATTTT. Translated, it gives CASSQDVAGADQPQHF.

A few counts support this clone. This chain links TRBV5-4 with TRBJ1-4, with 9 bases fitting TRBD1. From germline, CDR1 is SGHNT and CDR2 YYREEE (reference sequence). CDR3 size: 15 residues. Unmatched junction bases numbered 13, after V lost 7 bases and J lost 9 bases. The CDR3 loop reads CASERRGQGIKKLFF. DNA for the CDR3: TGTGCCAGCGAACGACGGGGACAGGGTATTAAAAAACTGTTTTTT.

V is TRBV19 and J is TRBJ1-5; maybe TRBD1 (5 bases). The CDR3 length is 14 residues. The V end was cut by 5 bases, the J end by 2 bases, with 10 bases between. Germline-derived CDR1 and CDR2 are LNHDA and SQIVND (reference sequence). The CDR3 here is CASSYRRGNQPQHF. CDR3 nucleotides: TGTGCCAGTAGTTACAGGCGGGGCAATCAGCCCCAGCATTTT.

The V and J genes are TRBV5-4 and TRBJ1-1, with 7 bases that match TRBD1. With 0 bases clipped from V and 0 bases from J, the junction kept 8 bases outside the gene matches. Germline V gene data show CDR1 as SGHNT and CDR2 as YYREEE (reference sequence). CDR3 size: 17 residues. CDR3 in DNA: TGTGCCAGCAGCTTGGACAGGGGAGGAACCATGAACACTGAAGCTTTCTTT. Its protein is CASSLDRGGTMNTEAFF.

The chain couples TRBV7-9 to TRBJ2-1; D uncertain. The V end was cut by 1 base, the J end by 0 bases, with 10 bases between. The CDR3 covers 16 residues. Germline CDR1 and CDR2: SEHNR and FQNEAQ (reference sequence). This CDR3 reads CASSLGASSSYNEQFF. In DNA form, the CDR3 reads TGTGCCAGCAGCTTAGGGGCTTCGAGCTCCTACAATGAGCAGTTCTTC.

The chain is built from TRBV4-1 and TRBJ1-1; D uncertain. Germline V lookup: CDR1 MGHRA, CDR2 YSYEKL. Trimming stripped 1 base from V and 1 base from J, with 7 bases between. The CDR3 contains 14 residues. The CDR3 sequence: CASSQGLWNTEAFF. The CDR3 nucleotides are TGCGCCAGCAGCCAAGGACTGTGGAACACTGAAGCTTTCTTT.

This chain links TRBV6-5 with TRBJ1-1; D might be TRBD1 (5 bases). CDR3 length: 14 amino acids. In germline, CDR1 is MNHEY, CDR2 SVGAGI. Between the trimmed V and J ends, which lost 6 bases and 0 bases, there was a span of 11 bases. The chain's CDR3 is CASSPTDMNTEAFF. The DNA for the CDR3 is TGTGCCAGCAGCCCGACAGATATGAACACTGAAGCTTTCTTT.

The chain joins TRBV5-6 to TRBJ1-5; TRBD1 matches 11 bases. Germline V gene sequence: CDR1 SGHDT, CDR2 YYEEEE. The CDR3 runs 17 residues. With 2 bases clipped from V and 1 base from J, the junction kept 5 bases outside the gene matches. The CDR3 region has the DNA TGTGCCAGCAGCTTTTATCGGGACAGGGGGAGCAATCAGCCCCAGCATTTT. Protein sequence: CASSFYRDRGSNQPQHF.

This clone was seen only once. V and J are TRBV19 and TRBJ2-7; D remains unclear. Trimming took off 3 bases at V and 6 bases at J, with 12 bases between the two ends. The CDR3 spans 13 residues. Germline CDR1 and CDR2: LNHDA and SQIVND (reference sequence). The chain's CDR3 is CASSIYPSAEQYF. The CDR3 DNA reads TGTGCCAGTAGTATTTATCCCTCGGCCGAGCAGTACTTC. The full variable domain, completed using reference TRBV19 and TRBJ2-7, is DGGITQSPKYLFRKEGQNVTLSCEQNLNHDAMYWYRQDPGQGLRLIYYSQIVNDFQKGDIAEGYSVSREKKESFPLTVTSAQKNPTAFYLCASSIYPSAEQYFGPGTRLTVT.

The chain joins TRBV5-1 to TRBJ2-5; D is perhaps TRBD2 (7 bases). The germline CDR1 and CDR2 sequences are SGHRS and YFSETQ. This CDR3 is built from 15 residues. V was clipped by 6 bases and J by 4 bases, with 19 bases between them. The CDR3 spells CASTSRGGPLETQYF. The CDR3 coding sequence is TGCGCCAGCACCAGTCGCGGGGGCCCTCTAGAGACCCAGTACTTC.

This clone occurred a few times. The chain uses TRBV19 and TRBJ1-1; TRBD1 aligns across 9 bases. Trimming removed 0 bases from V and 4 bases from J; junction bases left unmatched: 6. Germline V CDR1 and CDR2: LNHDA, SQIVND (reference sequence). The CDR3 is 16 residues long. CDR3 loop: CASSIDTGGLGTEAFF. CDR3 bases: TGTGCCAGTAGTATAGATACAGGGGGCTTGGGCACTGAAGCTTTCTTT.

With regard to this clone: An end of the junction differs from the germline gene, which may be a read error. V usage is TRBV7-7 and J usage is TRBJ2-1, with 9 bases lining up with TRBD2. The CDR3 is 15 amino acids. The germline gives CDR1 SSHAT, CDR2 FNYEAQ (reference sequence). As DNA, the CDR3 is TGTGCTAGCAGCTTACAGCGGGGGGCCCTCGATGAGCAGTTCTTC. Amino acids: CASSLQRGALDEQFF.

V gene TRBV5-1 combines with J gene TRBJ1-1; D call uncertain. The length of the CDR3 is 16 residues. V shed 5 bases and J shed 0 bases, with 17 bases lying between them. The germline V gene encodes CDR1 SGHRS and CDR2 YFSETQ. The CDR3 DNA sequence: TGCGCCAGCAGAATAAATAGCGTAACGGTGAACACTGAAGCTTTCTTT. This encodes CASRINSVTVNTEAFF.

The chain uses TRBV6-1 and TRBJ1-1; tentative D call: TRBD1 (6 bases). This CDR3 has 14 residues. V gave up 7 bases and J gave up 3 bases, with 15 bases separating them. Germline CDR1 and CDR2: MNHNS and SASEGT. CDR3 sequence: CASTILGGDTEAFF. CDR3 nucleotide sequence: TGTGCCAGCACCATCCTAGGGGGGGACACTGAAGCTTTCTTT.